One sample yielded the 2 T cell receptor beta chains listed below, sequenced in a study of human T cells and chemical hapten exposure. Time point indicated: patch test 2, 6 weeks after DPC sensitization. Treatment reported: therapeutic diphenylcyclopropenone sensitization with weekly scalp DPC. A single record per CDR3 protein comes from TCRdb applying MiXCR to the RACE reads. The data hold a few hundred thousand distinct CDR3 sequences, with about 6.9% observed a single time. The material sequenced was whole blood, taken in connection with sensitization to the hapten diphenylcyclopropenone (DPC). All receptors come from a woman in her late teens or twenties with alopecia areata. Some clones in this sample may be carry-over from other donors' samples.

The sample holds a few counts of this clonotype. This chain connects TRBV6-6 to TRBJ1-5, with 8 bases lining up with TRBD1. Per the germline V gene, CDR1 is MNHNY and CDR2 is SVGAGI (reference sequence). V dropped 6 bases and J dropped 0; count of bases not matched to a gene: 13. This CDR3 spans 18 amino acids. The CDR3 DNA reads as TGTGCCAGCAGCTTTCGCGCGGGACAGGTTTTTAGCAATCAGCCCCAGCATTTT. Translating gives CASSFRAGQVFSNQPQHF.

Many counts were recorded for this clonotype. V usage is TRBV5-5 and J usage is TRBJ1-3; D is possibly TRBD1 (5 bases). Germline V lookup: CDR1 SGHKS, CDR2 YYEKEE (reference sequence). The CDR3 runs 17 residues. V lost 1 base and J 0 bases, leaving 14 bases between the germline ends. CDR3 sequence (DNA): TGTGCCAGCAGCTTGCTTCCCGCAGGGCTCTCTGGAAACACCATATATTTT. Its translation is CASSLLPAGLSGNTIYF.